This TCR beta chain derives from a study of blood T cell repertoires in COVID-19. This clone came up a few times. The V gene lost 6 bases and the J gene lost 0 bases, with 12 bases spanning the gap. The CDR3 length is 15 residues. Germline loops: CDR1 MDHEN, CDR2 SYDVKM. Repertoires were generated with immunoSEQ multiplex PCR, while TCRdb's copy carries only in-frame clones and drops some. Altogether some 240,000 clones are present, about 88% being singletons, with the ten largest covering 4.1%. This study enrolled people aged 18 to 89 from about two dozen US geographic areas. The sequence was collected from a man aged 25 to 45 with acute COVID-19. The gene calls are TRBV28 and TRBJ1-5, with D maybe TRBD1 (5 bases). Sequenced: PBMCs or T cells enriched from blood (not recorded which). This CDR3 reads CASRKQAYSNQPQHF. In DNA form, the CDR3 reads TGTGCCAGCAGGAAACAGGCTTATAGCAATCAGCCCCAGCATTTT.